These T cell receptor beta chains were read from a single sample in a study of T cells in Graves' hyperthyroidism and ophthalmopathy. TCRdb called the multiplex PCR reads again in MiXCR, with one record for every CDR3 protein. Of roughly 500,000 distinct CDR3 sequences detected, over 45% appear once; the ten largest clones hold roughly 45%. The sequenced sample was peripheral blood or thyroid tissue (not recorded which). The receptors stem from an adult woman with Graves' disease, either hyperthyroidism or ophthalmopathy (not recorded which). Each CDR3 is given with its conserved first and last residue. Each record gives: V gene, CDR3 length, D gene, J gene, clone size, CDR3 DNA, CDR3 protein. A D gene is named only where the DNA matches it firmly. A clone size is listed for some rows: how often the clone was seen (once, few, many), or a class if it is expanded.

v_gene: TRBV29-1
len: 15
d_gene: TRBD1
j_gene: TRBJ1-1
abundance: few
CDR3nt: TGCAGCGTTGACGGGACAGGGGGCTTTAGCACTGAAGCTTTCTTT
CDR3aa: CSVDGTGGFSTEAFF

v_gene: TRBV14
len: 15
d_gene: TRBD1
j_gene: TRBJ1-5
abundance: -
CDR3nt: TGTGCCAGCACCCCACGACAGGGGGCAAGTCAGCCCCAGCATTTT
CDR3aa: CASTPRQGASQPQHF

v_gene: TRBV10-3
len: 13
d_gene: -
j_gene: TRBJ1-6
abundance: -
CDR3nt: TGTGCCATCAGTGAGGAAGGAGGATCACCCCTCCACTTT
CDR3aa: CAISEEGGSPLHF

v_gene: TRBV5-8
len: 14
d_gene: -
j_gene: TRBJ1-3
abundance: few
CDR3nt: TGTGCCAGCAGCTCAGGGATTTCTGGAAACACCATATATTTT
CDR3aa: CASSSGISGNTIYF

v_gene: TRBV7-9
len: 17
d_gene: TRBD1
j_gene: TRBJ2-5
abundance: many
CDR3nt: TGTGCCAGCAGCTCTACTTTGGGACAGGGGATTGGAGAGACCCAGTACTTC
CDR3aa: CASSSTLGQGIGETQYF

v_gene: TRBV7-9
len: 13
d_gene: -
j_gene: TRBJ1-2
abundance: -
CDR3nt: TGTGCCAGCAGCCACCGGGAGGGGGGTGGCTACACCTTC
CDR3aa: CASSHREGGGYTF

v_gene: TRBV12-3/TRBV12-4
len: 14
d_gene: -
j_gene: TRBJ2-7
abundance: many
CDR3nt: TGTGCCAGCAGTTTGAATGGACCGGTCTACGAGCAGTACTTC
CDR3aa: CASSLNGPVYEQYF

v_gene: TRBV7-2
len: 13
d_gene: TRBD2
j_gene: TRBJ2-5
abundance: -
CDR3nt: TGTGCCAGCAGCATAGCGGGGCGGGAGACCCAGTACTTC
CDR3aa: CASSIAGRETQYF

v_gene: TRBV7-2
len: 12
d_gene: -
j_gene: TRBJ2-7
abundance: -
CDR3nt: TGTGCCAGCAGCTTATCTCGACAGGAGCAGTACTTC
CDR3aa: CASSLSRQEQYF

v_gene: TRBV4-1
len: 15
d_gene: -
j_gene: TRBJ1-2
abundance: -
CDR3nt: TGCGCCAGCAGCCAAGCCCCCGACGGGTCTCAAGGCTACACCTTC
CDR3aa: CASSQAPDGSQGYTF

v_gene: TRBV7-9
len: 14
d_gene: -
j_gene: TRBJ1-4
abundance: -
CDR3nt: TGTGCCAGCAGCTTCGGACTAAATAATGAAAAACTGTTTTTT
CDR3aa: CASSFGLNNEKLFF

v_gene: TRBV2
len: 13
d_gene: -
j_gene: TRBJ1-5
abundance: many
CDR3nt: TGTGCCAGCAGTGGGAATAGCAATCAGCCCCAGCATTTT
CDR3aa: CASSGNSNQPQHF

v_gene: TRBV15
len: 13
d_gene: -
j_gene: TRBJ2-7
abundance: -
CDR3nt: TGTGCCACCAGCAGAGAGGGGAGATACGAGCAGTACTTC
CDR3aa: CATSREGRYEQYF

v_gene: TRBV15
len: 12
d_gene: TRBD1
j_gene: TRBJ2-7
abundance: -
CDR3nt: TGTGCCACCGGGAGAGGGGGCGGCGAGCAGTACTTC
CDR3aa: CATGRGGGEQYF

v_gene: TRBV3-1
len: 13
d_gene: -
j_gene: TRBJ2-5
abundance: -
CDR3nt: TGTGCCAGCAGCCAAGACGGATGGAGGACCCAGTACTTC
CDR3aa: CASSQDGWRTQYF

v_gene: TRBV7-9
len: 14
d_gene: -
j_gene: TRBJ1-6
abundance: many
CDR3nt: TGTGCCAGCAGCTTAGGAGCGGGCGACTCACCCCTCCACTTT
CDR3aa: CASSLGAGDSPLHF

v_gene: TRBV29-1
len: 14
d_gene: -
j_gene: TRBJ2-5
abundance: -
CDR3nt: TGCAGCGTTGACGGGGACTCCTTACAAGAGACCCAGTACTTC
CDR3aa: CSVDGDSLQETQYF

v_gene: TRBV6-5
len: 15
d_gene: TRBD1
j_gene: TRBJ2-7
abundance: -
CDR3nt: TGTGCCAGCAGATTGACAGGGGGAACAGTGTACGAGCAGTACTTC
CDR3aa: CASRLTGGTVYEQYF

v_gene: TRBV7-6
len: 18
d_gene: TRBD2
j_gene: TRBJ2-2
abundance: -
CDR3nt: TGTGCCAGCAGCTCGGGACTAGCGGGAGGGATGAACACCGGGGAGCTGTTTTTT
CDR3aa: CASSSGLAGGMNTGELFF

v_gene: TRBV24-1
len: 14
d_gene: -
j_gene: TRBJ2-2
abundance: -
CDR3nt: TGTGCCACCAGTACCTGGACCGTTGACGGGGAGCTGTTTTTT
CDR3aa: CATSTWTVDGELFF

v_gene: TRBV29-1
len: 15
d_gene: TRBD2
j_gene: TRBJ2-5
abundance: -
CDR3nt: TGCAGCGTCACCCGGGGGGGGGGAGGGCGAGAGACCCAGTACTTC
CDR3aa: CSVTRGGGGRETQYF

v_gene: TRBV10-3
len: 15
d_gene: -
j_gene: TRBJ1-5
abundance: -
CDR3nt: TGTGCCAGCAGTGAATCAACAGGGCGAGGTCAGCCCCAGCATTTT
CDR3aa: CASSESTGRGQPQHF

v_gene: TRBV10-3
len: 13
d_gene: -
j_gene: TRBJ2-7
abundance: few
CDR3nt: TGTGCCATCAGTGAGTCGACGGCCTACGAGCAGTACTTC
CDR3aa: CAISESTAYEQYF